This T cell receptor beta chain originates from a study of cytomegalovirus exposure and HLA in healthy donors. The study, taken as a whole, reports: Specificity of a few CMV-associated chains for CMV antigens was verified in vitro. The study flagged around 160 TCR beta chains as cytomegalovirus-associated.

PCR used 60 Vbeta primers and 13 Jbeta primers. TCRdb keeps only in-frame clones here, not all; method: immunoSEQ multiplex PCR. The data show 140,000 to 150,000 clones, more than 7.5% seen once. Comments on this clone: What it binds is unknown.

CDR3 length: 14 residues. Looked up from germline, CDR1 is GTSNPN and CDR2 is SVGIG (reference sequence). The V gene lost 0 bases and the J gene lost 7 bases, with 15 bases spanning the gap. The sample was PBMCs. V and J are TRBV30 and TRBJ1-1; tentative D call: TRBD1 (6 bases). This clonotype originated in a man between 50 and 59 years old in good health and CMV-seronegative. This CDR3 is CAWSVSLGAGEAFF. The CDR3 DNA follows: TGTGCCTGGAGTGTATCTCTGGGGGCTGGTGAAGCTTTCTTT. Full variable domain (rest looked up from reference TRBV30 and TRBJ1-1): SQTIHQWPATLVQPVGSPLSLECTVEGTSNPNLYWYRQAAGRGLQLLFYSVGIGQISSEVPQNLSASRPQDRQFILSSKKLLLSDSGFYLCAWSVSLGAGEAFFGQGTRLTVV.